The T cell receptor (beta chain) under discussion was sequenced for a study of a mutant IDH1 vaccine in newly diagnosed glioma. Trimming took 4 bases from V and 6 from J, leaving 19 bases between them. The CDR3 length is 16 residues. Germline CDR1 GTSNPN, CDR2 SVGIG (reference sequence). Documented time point: baseline, week 1 (first vaccination visit). Treatment: pre-vaccination baseline after standard-of-care therapy. Sequencing was performed with immunoSEQ multiplex PCR; in TCRdb, only in-frame clones are kept and a portion is missing. The sample holds fewer than 45,000 clones, over 85% seen once. This specimen was PBMCs, taken from a glioma patient treated with radiotherapy, temozolomide or both. This sequence originates from a man younger than 30 with glioma. The chain has TRBV30 and TRBJ1-6; D is perhaps TRBD1 (6 bases). The CDR3 coding sequence is TGTGCCTGGATCTTTGGGGGCTCGGGAGTTAATTCACCCCTCCACTTT. Its protein product is CAWIFGGSGVNSPLHF.